The rows below give T cell receptor beta chains drawn from one sample of a study of response to subunit inactivated influenza vaccine. From the RT-PCR reads, TCRdb called clonotypes with MiXCR, one entry per CDR3 protein. This sample has some 480,000 distinct CDR3 sequences, with over 9.5% found just once. Here the sequenced sample was PBMCs from blood, taken roughly 47 days after vaccination. The receptors stem from a man in his forties or fifties who received an inactivated influenza vaccine. The CDR3 runs from the conserved cysteine through the conserved F or W.

J gene,V gene,CDR3 protein
TRBJ2-5,TRBV24-1,CATSDPQGVETQYF
TRBJ2-2,TRBV21-1,CASSDRGGLNTGELFF
TRBJ2-2,TRBV4-3,CASSQDSGTGELFF
TRBJ2-3,TRBV30,CAWSVTSGYTDTQYF
TRBJ2-3,TRBV7-7,CASSEQGGDTQYF
TRBJ1-4,TRBV5-1,CASSLGTGTIITNEKLFF
TRBJ2-7,TRBV4-3,CASSPWFTGGPYEQYF
TRBJ2-2,TRBV28,CASSLVQLRTGELFF
TRBJ2-7,TRBV20-1,CSARDGQGWSYEQYF
TRBJ2-7,TRBV5-8,CASSFGTRWDEQYF
TRBJ2-1,TRBV4-3,CASSQAGLAGDEQFF
TRBJ2-1,TRBV4-2,CASSQESSGSYNEQFF
TRBJ2-1,TRBV20-1,CSARDTIGVSYNEQFF
TRBJ2-7,TRBV5-1,CASSLEDRGVNEQYF
TRBJ1-2,TRBV20-1,CSARKSITRTGSYTF
TRBJ2-5,TRBV5-1,CASRDLTGEETQYF
TRBJ2-2,TRBV10-3,CAISEGGVNTGELFF
TRBJ2-1,TRBV15,CATRGLNEQFF
TRBJ2-7,TRBV5-1,CASSLAGPSRQYF
TRBJ2-7,TRBV18,CASSPQSGMLSYEQYF
TRBJ2-3,TRBV7-2,CASSLLGSVSTDTQYF
TRBJ1-2,TRBV28,CASSLWGDSTNYGYTF
TRBJ2-7,TRBV7-9,CASSPDSKRYEQYF
TRBJ2-2,TRBV28,CASSPNTGIIGELFF
TRBJ2-1,TRBV6-1,CASGAAGPNYNEQFF
TRBJ2-2,TRBV7-9,CASSLADRYTGELFF
TRBJ2-2,TRBV12-3/TRBV12-4,CASSLDRQNTGELFF
TRBJ2-1,TRBV6-6,CASSYTEGEQFF
TRBJ2-7,TRBV7-9,CASSLDSKGRAPYEQYF
TRBJ2-7,TRBV12-3/TRBV12-4,CASSLTGDHEQYF
TRBJ2-5,TRBV5-1,CASSLQGGQETQYF
TRBJ1-2,TRBV9,CASSVDAGSGYTF
TRBJ2-1,TRBV10-3,CAISEYRTGHNEQFF
TRBJ2-7,TRBV28,CASRRGTGLSYEQYF
TRBJ2-5,TRBV28,CASSYLRDTEETQYF
TRBJ2-7,TRBV28,CASLPPSGTYEQYF
TRBJ2-1,TRBV3-1,CASSQEGLAGGNEQFF
TRBJ2-1,TRBV20-1,CSARDLRGGDNEQFF
TRBJ2-2,TRBV4-1,CASSQRLAAGVTNTGELFF
TRBJ2-1,TRBV27,CASNSYTTRPFF
TRBJ2-5,TRBV12-3/TRBV12-4,CASSLAGRNQETQYF
TRBJ2-1,TRBV7-2,CASSLAIAAINEQFF
TRBJ2-6,TRBV2,CASSEGHRSGANVLTF
TRBJ2-7,TRBV28,CASTMVLARGYEQYF
TRBJ1-3,TRBV3-1,CASSQGTGYTIYF
TRBJ2-2,TRBV9,CASSVGPANTGELFF
TRBJ2-5,TRBV28,CASNIRRTPKETQYF
TRBJ2-5,TRBV28,CASSRPGTGETQYF
TRBJ2-1,TRBV20-1,CSAITGVLEQFF
TRBJ1-2,TRBV7-2,CASSPGGQGGNYGYTF
TRBJ1-2,TRBV7-2,CASSLSPDTMFYGYTF
TRBJ1-4,TRBV20-1,CSARDRASHEKLFF
TRBJ1-2,TRBV7-2,CASSVDTDYGYTF
TRBJ2-2,TRBV11-1,CASSPGTSAPISGGELFF
TRBJ2-1,TRBV7-2,CASSRGVENEQFF
TRBJ1-4,TRBV12-3/TRBV12-4,CASSFRQGEKLFF